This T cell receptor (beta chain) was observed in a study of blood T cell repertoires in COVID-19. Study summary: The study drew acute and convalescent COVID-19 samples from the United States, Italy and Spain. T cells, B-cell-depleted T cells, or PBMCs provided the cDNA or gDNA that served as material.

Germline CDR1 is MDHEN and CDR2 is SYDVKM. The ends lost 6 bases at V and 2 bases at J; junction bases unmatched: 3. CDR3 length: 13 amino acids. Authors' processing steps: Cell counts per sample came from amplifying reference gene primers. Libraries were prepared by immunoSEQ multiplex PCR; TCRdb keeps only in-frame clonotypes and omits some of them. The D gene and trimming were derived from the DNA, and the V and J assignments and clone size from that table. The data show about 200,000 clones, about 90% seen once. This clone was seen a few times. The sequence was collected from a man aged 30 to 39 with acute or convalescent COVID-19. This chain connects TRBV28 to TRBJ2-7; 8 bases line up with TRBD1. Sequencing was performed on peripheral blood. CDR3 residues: CASRETGAYEQYF. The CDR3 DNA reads TGTGCCAGCAGGGAGACAGGGGCCTACGAGCAGTACTTC.